This T cell receptor (beta chain) was identified during a study of blood T cell repertoires in COVID-19. Clones were read by immunoSEQ multiplex PCR, and TCRdb kept only the in-frame ones, dropping some. This sample has 250,000 or so clones; just under 85% occur once, and the top ten carry under 2%. CDR1 is MNHEY and CDR2 is SVGEGT in the germline V gene. The V and J ends lost 5 bases and 4 bases respectively, with 17 bases between them. This CDR3 has 15 residues. The receptor was derived from a woman aged 80 or older with acute or convalescent COVID-19. This sequence joins TRBV6-2 or TRBV6-3 and TRBJ2-5; TRBD2 might be the D (5 bases). The sequencing sample was made of peripheral blood. DNA for the CDR3: TGTGCCAGCAGTCCGCTGGTTACGGGGTTAGAGACCCAGTACTTC. Encoded protein: CASSPLVTGLETQYF.